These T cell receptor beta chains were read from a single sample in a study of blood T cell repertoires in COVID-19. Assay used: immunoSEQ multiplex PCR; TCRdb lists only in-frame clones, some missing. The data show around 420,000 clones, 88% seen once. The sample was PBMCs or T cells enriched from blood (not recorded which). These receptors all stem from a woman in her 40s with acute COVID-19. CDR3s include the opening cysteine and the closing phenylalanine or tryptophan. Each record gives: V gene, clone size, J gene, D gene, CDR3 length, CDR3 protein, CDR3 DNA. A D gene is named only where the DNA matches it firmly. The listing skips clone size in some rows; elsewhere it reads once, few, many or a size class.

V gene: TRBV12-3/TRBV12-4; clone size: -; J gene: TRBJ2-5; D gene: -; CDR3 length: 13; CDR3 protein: CASSRLVQETQYF; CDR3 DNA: TGTGCCAGCAGCCGACTGGTCCAAGAGACCCAGTACTTC
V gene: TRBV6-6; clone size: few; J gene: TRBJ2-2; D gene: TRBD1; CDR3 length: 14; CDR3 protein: CASSWTGDTGELFF; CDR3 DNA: TGTGCCAGCAGTTGGACAGGGGACACCGGGGAGCTGTTTTTT
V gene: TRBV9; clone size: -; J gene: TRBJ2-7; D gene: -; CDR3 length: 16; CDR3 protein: CASSVEEGWSVREQYF; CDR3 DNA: TGTGCCAGCAGCGTAGAGGAGGGGTGGAGCGTTCGCGAGCAGTACTTC
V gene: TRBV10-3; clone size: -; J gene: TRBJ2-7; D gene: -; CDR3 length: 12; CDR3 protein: CAISGTIAEQYF; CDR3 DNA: TGTGCCATCAGTGGGACTATAGCCGAGCAGTACTTC
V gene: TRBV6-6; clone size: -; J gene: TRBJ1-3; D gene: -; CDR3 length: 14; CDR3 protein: CASTPGVTGNTIYF; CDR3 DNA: TGTGCCAGCACACCCGGGGTGACTGGAAACACCATATATTTT
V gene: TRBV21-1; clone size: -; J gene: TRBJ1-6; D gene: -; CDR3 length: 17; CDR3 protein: CASSNRQNSFYNSPLHF; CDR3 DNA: TGTGCCAGCAGCAACCGACAGAATTCTTTTTATAATTCACCCCTCCACTTT
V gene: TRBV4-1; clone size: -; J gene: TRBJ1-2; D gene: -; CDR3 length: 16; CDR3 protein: CASSQSILRELYGYTF; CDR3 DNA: TGCGCCAGCAGCCAAAGTATTCTTCGAGAACTCTATGGCTACACCTTC
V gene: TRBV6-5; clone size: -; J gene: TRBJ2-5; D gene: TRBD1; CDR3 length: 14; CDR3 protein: CASRIRQGGETQYF; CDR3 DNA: TGTGCCAGCAGGATCCGACAGGGTGGAGAGACCCAGTACTTC
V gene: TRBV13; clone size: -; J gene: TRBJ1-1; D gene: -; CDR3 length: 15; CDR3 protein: CASSPTRGAGAEAFF; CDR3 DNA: TGTGCCAGCAGCCCCACACGGGGGGCAGGCGCTGAAGCTTTCTTT
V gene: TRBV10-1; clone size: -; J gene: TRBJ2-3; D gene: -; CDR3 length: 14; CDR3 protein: CASSEGAGEDTQYF; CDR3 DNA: TGCGCCAGCAGTGAAGGGGCAGGGGAAGATACGCAGTATTTT
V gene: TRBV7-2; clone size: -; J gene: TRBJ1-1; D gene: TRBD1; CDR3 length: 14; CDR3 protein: CASSSTDRATEAFF; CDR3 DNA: TGTGCCAGCAGCTCCACGGACAGGGCCACTGAAGCTTTCTTT
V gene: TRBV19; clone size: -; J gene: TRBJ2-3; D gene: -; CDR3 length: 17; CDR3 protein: CASSLSAIRKRADTQYF; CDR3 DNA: TGTGCCAGTAGTCTCTCTGCGATCCGGAAGCGGGCAGATACGCAGTATTTT
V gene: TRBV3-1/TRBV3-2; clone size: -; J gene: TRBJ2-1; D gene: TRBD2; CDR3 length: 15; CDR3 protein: CASSPRTSGYNEQFF; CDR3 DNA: TGTGCCAGCAGCCCCCGGACTAGCGGGTACAATGAGCAGTTCTTC
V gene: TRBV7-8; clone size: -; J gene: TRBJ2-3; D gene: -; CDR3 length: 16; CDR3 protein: CASSPLMRESTDTQYF; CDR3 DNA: TGTGCCAGCAGCCCCCTAATGCGCGAAAGCACAGATACGCAGTATTTT
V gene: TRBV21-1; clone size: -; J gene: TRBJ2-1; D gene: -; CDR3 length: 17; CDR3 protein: CASSFSWVAGGHGEQFF; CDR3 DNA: TGTGCCAGCAGCTTCTCCTGGGTAGCGGGGGGGCACGGAGAGCAGTTCTTC
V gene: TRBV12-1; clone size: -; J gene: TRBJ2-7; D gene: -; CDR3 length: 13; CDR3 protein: CASSPATGREQYF; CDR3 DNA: TGTGCCAGCAGTCCTGCGACAGGTCGCGAGCAGTACTTC
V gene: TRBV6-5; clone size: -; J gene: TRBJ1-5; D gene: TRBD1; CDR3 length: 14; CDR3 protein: CASRRRDRPWPQHF; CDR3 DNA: TGTGCCAGCAGACGCCGGGACAGGCCCTGGCCCCAGCATTTT
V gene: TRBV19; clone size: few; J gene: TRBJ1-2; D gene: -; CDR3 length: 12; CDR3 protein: CASHGGFGGYTF; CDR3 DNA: TGTGCCAGCCATGGGGGGTTTGGTGGCTACACCTTC
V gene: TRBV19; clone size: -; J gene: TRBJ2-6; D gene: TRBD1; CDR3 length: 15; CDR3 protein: CASSVHRGGANVLTF; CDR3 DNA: TGTGCCAGTAGTGTGCACAGGGGTGGGGCCAACGTCCTGACTTTC
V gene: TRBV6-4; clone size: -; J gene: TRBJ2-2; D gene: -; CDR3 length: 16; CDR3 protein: CASSDSYTRDTGELFF; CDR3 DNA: TGTGCCAGCAGTGACTCCTATACTAGGGACACCGGGGAGCTGTTTTTT
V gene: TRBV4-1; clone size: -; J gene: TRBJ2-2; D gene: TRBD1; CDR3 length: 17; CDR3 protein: CASSKYRGLYDTGELFF; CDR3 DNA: TGCGCCAGCAGCAAATACAGGGGGTTGTACGACACCGGGGAGCTGTTTTTT
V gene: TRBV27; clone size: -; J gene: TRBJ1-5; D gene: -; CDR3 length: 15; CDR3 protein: CASSLSNGANQPQHF; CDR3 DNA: TGTGCCAGCAGTTTATCGAATGGGGCAAATCAGCCCCAGCATTTT
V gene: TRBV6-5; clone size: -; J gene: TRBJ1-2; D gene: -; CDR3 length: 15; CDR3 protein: CASRPGGRVSYGYTF; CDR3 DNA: TGTGCCAGCAGGCCGGGGGGTCGTGTAAGCTATGGCTACACCTTC
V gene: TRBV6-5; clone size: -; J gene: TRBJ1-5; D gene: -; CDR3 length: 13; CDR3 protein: CAVRQGFYQPQHF; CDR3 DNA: TGTGCCGTCCGTCAGGGGTTCTATCAGCCCCAGCATTTT
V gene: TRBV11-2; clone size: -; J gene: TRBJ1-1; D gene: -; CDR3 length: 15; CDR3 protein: CASSSAGKGNTEAFF; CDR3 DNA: TGTGCCAGCAGCTCTGCAGGGAAGGGGAACACTGAAGCTTTCTTT
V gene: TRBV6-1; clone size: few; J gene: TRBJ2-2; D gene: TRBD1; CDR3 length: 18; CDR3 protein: CASSEVPGQHESTGELFF; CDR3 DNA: TGTGCCAGCAGTGAAGTCCCGGGACAGCATGAAAGCACCGGGGAGCTGTTTTTT
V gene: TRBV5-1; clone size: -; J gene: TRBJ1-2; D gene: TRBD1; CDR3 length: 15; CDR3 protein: CASSSDGTANYGYTF; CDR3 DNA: TGCGCCAGCAGCTCCGACGGGACAGCAAACTATGGCTACACCTTC
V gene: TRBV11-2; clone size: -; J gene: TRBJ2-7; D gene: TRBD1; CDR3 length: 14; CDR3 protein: CASSGRTGNYEQYF; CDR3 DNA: TGTGCCAGCAGCGGAAGGACAGGGAACTACGAGCAGTACTTC
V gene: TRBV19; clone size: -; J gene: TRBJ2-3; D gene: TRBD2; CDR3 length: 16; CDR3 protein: CASKLLAGGSTDTQYF; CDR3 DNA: TGTGCCAGTAAACTTTTAGCGGGGGGGTCCACAGATACGCAGTATTTT
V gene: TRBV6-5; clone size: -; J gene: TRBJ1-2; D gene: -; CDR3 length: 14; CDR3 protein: CASSYSATATGYTF; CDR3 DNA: TGTGCCAGCAGTTACTCTGCGACAGCGACCGGCTACACCTTC
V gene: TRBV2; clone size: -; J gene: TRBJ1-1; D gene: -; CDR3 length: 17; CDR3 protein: CASSEARIRRGNTEAFF; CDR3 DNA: TGTGCCAGCAGTGAAGCGCGGATTAGGAGGGGGAACACTGAAGCTTTCTTT
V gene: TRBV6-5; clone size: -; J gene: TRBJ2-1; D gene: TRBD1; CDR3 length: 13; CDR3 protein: CASSGTEPNEQFF; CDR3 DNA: TGTGCCAGCTCCGGGACAGAGCCCAATGAGCAGTTCTTC
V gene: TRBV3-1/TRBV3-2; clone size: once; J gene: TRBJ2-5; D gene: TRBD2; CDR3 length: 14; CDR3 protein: CASSLELAGSPQYF; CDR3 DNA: TGTGCCAGCAGCCTGGAACTAGCGGGGTCCCCCCAGTACTTC
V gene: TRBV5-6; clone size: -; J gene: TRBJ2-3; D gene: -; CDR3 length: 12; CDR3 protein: CASSLDEVTQYF; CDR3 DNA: TGTGCCAGCAGCTTGGATGAGGTGACGCAGTATTTT
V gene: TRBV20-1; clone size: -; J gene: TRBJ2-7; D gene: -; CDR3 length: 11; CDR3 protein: CSARAVYEQYF; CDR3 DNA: TGCAGTGCTAGGGCCGTCTACGAGCAGTACTTC
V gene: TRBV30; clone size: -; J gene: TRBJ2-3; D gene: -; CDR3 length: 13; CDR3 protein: CAWSVRATDTQYF; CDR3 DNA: TGTGCCTGGAGTGTTCGAGCGACAGATACGCAGTATTTT
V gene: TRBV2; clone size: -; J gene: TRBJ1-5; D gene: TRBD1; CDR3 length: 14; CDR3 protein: CASSVDRGGQPQHF; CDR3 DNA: TGTGCCAGCAGTGTGGACAGGGGGGGTCAGCCCCAGCATTTT
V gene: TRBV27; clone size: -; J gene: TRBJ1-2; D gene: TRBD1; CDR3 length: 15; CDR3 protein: CASSLGANRGQGYTF; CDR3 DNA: TGTGCCAGCAGTTTGGGTGCCAACAGGGGGCAAGGCTACACCTTC
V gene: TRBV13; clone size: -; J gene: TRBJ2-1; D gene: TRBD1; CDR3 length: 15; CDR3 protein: CASRYTYRGHNEQFF; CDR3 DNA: TGTGCCAGCAGGTACACTTACAGGGGACACAATGAGCAGTTCTTC
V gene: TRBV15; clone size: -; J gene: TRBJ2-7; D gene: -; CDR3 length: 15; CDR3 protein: CATSRETAPSYEQYF; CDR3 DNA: TGTGCCACCAGCAGAGAGACAGCCCCCTCCTACGAGCAGTACTTC
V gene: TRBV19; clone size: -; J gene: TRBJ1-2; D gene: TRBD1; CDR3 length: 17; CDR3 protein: CASSSLRDRGQIYGYTF; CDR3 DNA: TGTGCCAGTAGTAGTCTCCGGGACAGGGGGCAGATCTATGGCTACACCTTC
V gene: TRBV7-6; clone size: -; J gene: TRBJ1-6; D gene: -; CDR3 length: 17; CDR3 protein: CASSLLGLHQGNSPLHF; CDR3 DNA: TGTGCCAGCAGCTTATTGGGCCTCCACCAAGGAAATTCACCCCTCCACTTT
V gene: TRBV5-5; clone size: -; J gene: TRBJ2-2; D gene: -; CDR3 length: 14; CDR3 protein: CASSFGLNTGELFF; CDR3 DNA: TGTGCCAGCAGCTTCGGACTCAACACCGGGGAGCTGTTTTTT
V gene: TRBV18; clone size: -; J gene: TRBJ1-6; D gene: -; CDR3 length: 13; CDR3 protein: CASSPRDNSPLHF; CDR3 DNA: TGTGCCAGCTCACCCAGGGATAATTCACCCCTCCACTTT
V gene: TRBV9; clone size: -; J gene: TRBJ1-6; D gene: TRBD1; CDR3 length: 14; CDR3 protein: CASSPDRVTSPLHF; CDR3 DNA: TGTGCCAGCAGCCCCGACAGGGTCACTTCACCCCTCCACTTT
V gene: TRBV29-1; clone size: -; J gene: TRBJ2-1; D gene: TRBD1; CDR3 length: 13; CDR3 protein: CSVGTGGYNEQFF; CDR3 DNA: TGCAGCGTCGGGACAGGGGGATACAATGAGCAGTTCTTC
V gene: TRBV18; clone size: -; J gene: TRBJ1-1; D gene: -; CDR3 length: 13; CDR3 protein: CASSPIRDTEAFF; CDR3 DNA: TGTGCCAGCTCACCAATCAGGGACACTGAAGCTTTCTTT
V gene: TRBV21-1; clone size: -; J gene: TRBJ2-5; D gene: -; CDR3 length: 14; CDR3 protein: CASSPGGRVETQYF; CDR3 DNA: TGTGCCAGCAGTCCCGGGGGGCGCGTTGAGACCCAGTACTTC